Frequency places the clone carrying this TCR beta chain as medium-sized (0.01 to 0.1%). The sequenced fragment ends 3 residues before the CDR3 boundary, so the rest is inferred from the germline J gene. The repertoire was sequenced with immunoSEQ multiplex PCR; TCRdb's copy has only in-frame clones and lacks some. The data include 9,500 to 15,000 clones; the top ten clones carry under 30%. This specimen belongs to a study of T cells in women clearing cervical HPV infection. Study in general: Controls were women whose single incident HPV16 infection cleared within 12 months without precancer or cancer.

Germline CDR1 is SQVTM and CDR2 is ANQGSEA. There are 12 residues in the CDR3. Material: blood buffy coat. This chain links TRBV29-1 with TRBJ1-2; 7 bases match TRBD1. The receptor's source is a woman aged 18-70 years with a cervical HPV16 infection that either progressed to CIN3+ or cleared (not recorded which). The CDR3: CSVAIRQGGYTF. CDR3 DNA (partial): TGCAGCGTTGCCATCCGACAGGGCGGC.